The sample holds a few counts of the clone carrying this T cell receptor (beta chain). Its matching antigen is unknown. Regarding time point: newly diagnosed GD, antithyroid drugs for less than 3 months. The authors made the TCR library using RNA they extracted from PBMCs. Clinicians diagnosed Graves' disease using American Thyroid Association guidelines. Peripheral blood, at nine milliliters, went into EDTA tubes. Building the TCR beta libraries relied on iRepertoire HTBI primers, and CDR3 regions underwent Arm-PCR. MiXCR, applied by TCRdb to the multiplex PCR reads, yields one record per CDR3 protein. The sample has 350,000 to 500,000 distinct CDR3 sequences, 16% seen once. This entry is derived from a study of regulatory T cells in long-lasting Graves disease. Overall study results and limits: The sample size was small, and this may have reduced accuracy.

Trimming removed 6 bases from V and 6 bases from J, with 15 bases in between. Germline loops: CDR1 MDHEN, CDR2 SYDVKM. The CDR3 totals 15 residues. This same sample was also part of a study on T cells in Graves' hyperthyroidism and ophthalmopathy. That study reports: The TCR CDR3 was amplified in a first-round RT-PCR using the HTBI primer set.

The receptor was isolated from a woman in her twenties or thirties with Graves disease. This specimen was peripheral blood mononuclear cells (PBMCs), taken at new diagnosis, from a patient treated with antithyroid drugs. V gene TRBV28 combines with J gene TRBJ1-6; no clear D gene. CDR3 DNA sequence: TGTGCCAGCAGACGACGAAGGGCTCGTAATTCACCCCTCCACTTT. Its protein product is CASRRRRARNSPLHF.